A selection of T cell receptor beta chains follows, all from one sample in a study of T cells in Graves' hyperthyroidism and ophthalmopathy. TCRdb passed the multiplex PCR reads through MiXCR, listing each CDR3 protein once. The sample lists about 740,000 distinct CDR3 sequences; 14% were seen once. The material sequenced was blood. All receptors derive from a woman younger than 35 with Graves' hyperthyroidism. Both conserved end residues are part of each CDR3. The order of the fields is CDR3 DNA, CDR3 protein, D gene, clone size, V gene, J gene. A D gene is named only where the DNA matches it firmly. Not all rows give a size; the values are once, few, many and, for expanded clones, a class.

TGTGCTAGTGGTTTGAACAGCTTCAATGAGCAGTTCTTC	CASGLNSFNEQFF	-	few	TRBV12-5	TRBJ2-1
TGTGCCAGTAGTATCCCCCAGGGGGCGCATACAGATACGCAGTATTTT	CASSIPQGAHTDTQYF	TRBD1	-	TRBV19	TRBJ2-3
TGTGCCAGTAGTCCACCGGGACAGAGTCGAAACACCATATATTTT	CASSPPGQSRNTIYF	TRBD1	few	TRBV19	TRBJ1-3
TGCAGTGCGAACATGGATAGTAATGAGCAGTTCTTC	CSANMDSNEQFF	-	few	TRBV20-1	TRBJ2-1
TGTGCCACATCGGGACAGGCCTTGGACGAGCAGTACTTC	CATSGQALDEQYF	TRBD1	many	TRBV30	TRBJ2-7
TGTGCCTGGAGCGCCACCGGACTAGCGGGCGAGTTTACAGCCAAAAACATTCAGTACTTC	CAWSATGLAGEFTAKNIQYF	TRBD2	-	TRBV30	TRBJ2-4
TGTGCCAGCAGTGAAGCGGAACAGGGGGCGCTTACGCAGTATTTT	CASSEAEQGALTQYF	TRBD1	many	TRBV2	TRBJ2-3
TGTGCCAGCAGCCAAGCCAGGTCGGGGGGAGCTTTCTTT	CASSQARSGGAFF	-	many	TRBV3-1	TRBJ1-1
TGCAGTGCTACTAAGGGACAGGGAATTACTGAAGCTTTCTTT	CSATKGQGITEAFF	TRBD1	-	TRBV20-1	TRBJ1-1
TGTGCCAGCAGTTTGAGGTTAAGCGGAGAGCCCCAGCATTTT	CASSLRLSGEPQHF	-	many	TRBV28	TRBJ1-5
TGTGCCAGCAGGGCGGGGGGTACCTACAATGAGCAGTTCTTC	CASRAGGTYNEQFF	TRBD2	many	TRBV6-1	TRBJ2-1
TGTGCCAGCAGTGTACGGATGGAGACCCAGTACTTC	CASSVRMETQYF	-	few	TRBV2	TRBJ2-5
TGCGCCAGCAGCCCGACGACAGGGGGAAATTCACCCCTCCACTTT	CASSPTTGGNSPLHF	TRBD1	many	TRBV5-1	TRBJ1-6
TGCGCCAGCAGCCAAGATTCGTCGTACACTGAAGCTTTCTTT	CASSQDSSYTEAFF	-	-	TRBV4-3	TRBJ1-1
TGTGCCAGCAGTGAATGGGGGGAAGGGGAAAAACTGTTTTTT	CASSEWGEGEKLFF	-	few	TRBV6-1	TRBJ1-4
TGCGCCAGCAGCGAGAGGGACAGGGGGAGAAACACCATATATTTT	CASSERDRGRNTIYF	TRBD1	many	TRBV5-1	TRBJ1-3
TGTGCCAGCACCACCCGTACATTGAAGCAGTACTTC	CASTTRTLKQYF	-	-	TRBV6-2/TRBV6-3	TRBJ2-7
TGTGCCAGCAGTTACCTAGCGGGAGGGGCGGCAGATACGCAGTATTTT	CASSYLAGGAADTQYF	TRBD2	many	TRBV28	TRBJ2-3
TGTGCCAGCAGTTTCCTAGGAGGGGGGGACACTGAAGCTTTCTTT	CASSFLGGGDTEAFF	-	-	TRBV27	TRBJ1-1
TGTGCCAGCAGCCAAGAGAGCGGGAGTGGGTACAATGAGCAGTTCTTC	CASSQESGSGYNEQFF	TRBD2	-	TRBV11-2	TRBJ2-1
TGTGCCAGCGAAATAGCGGGAGGTCCCCCCTACGAGCAGTACTTC	CASEIAGGPPYEQYF	TRBD2	many	TRBV7-8	TRBJ2-7
TGTGCCAGCAGCTCAGGACAGGGGGCCAAGACCCAGTACTTC	CASSSGQGAKTQYF	TRBD1	-	TRBV7-9	TRBJ2-5
TGTGCCAGCGGGTGGCGGACCGGGGAGCTGTTTTTT	CASGWRTGELFF	-	-	TRBV2	TRBJ2-2
TGTGCCTGGAATCAGGGCGCTAATCAGCCCCAGCATTTT	CAWNQGANQPQHF	-	many	TRBV30	TRBJ1-5
TGTGCCAGCAGCTTTTATGGACGAGTGGGTGAAGCTTTCTTT	CASSFYGRVGEAFF	-	-	TRBV7-8	TRBJ1-1
TGCAGCGTTGCCCCGGGACTAGCGAGCTTTGAGCAGTTCTTC	CSVAPGLASFEQFF	TRBD2	-	TRBV29-1	TRBJ2-1
TGTGCCAGCAGTTACTGGGTTGGCGAAAAACTGTTTTTT	CASSYWVGEKLFF	-	many	TRBV6-5	TRBJ1-4
TGTGCCAGCAGTCAACAGGCGGAAATGAACACTGAAGCTTTCTTT	CASSQQAEMNTEAFF	-	many	TRBV28	TRBJ1-1
TGTGCCACCAAATCCGGGGAATTTGCCAATGAGCAGTTCTTC	CATKSGEFANEQFF	-	few	TRBV24-1	TRBJ2-1
TGTGCCAGCAGCCCTTGGGGCGGCTTCTCTGGAAACACCATATATTTT	CASSPWGGFSGNTIYF	-	-	TRBV7-9	TRBJ1-3
TGCAGCGTGTCTGGCGGGAGGATCTACGAGCAGTACTTC	CSVSGGRIYEQYF	TRBD2	few	TRBV29-1	TRBJ2-7
TGTGCCAGCAGTGAAGGTTGGCGGGATGGCTACACCTTC	CASSEGWRDGYTF	-	many	TRBV6-1	TRBJ1-2
TGCAGTGCTAGAGTTACCAAAGGGGGCGGTCTCCACGAGCGGTACTTC	CSARVTKGGGLHERYF	TRBD1	few	TRBV20-1	TRBJ2-7
TGCGCCAGCAGCCTAATGGGACAGGGTGTCTATGGCTACACCTTC	CASSLMGQGVYGYTF	TRBD1	-	TRBV4-1	TRBJ1-2
TGTGCCAGCAGCTATACCTACCGGGACCCTACTGAAGCTTTCTTT	CASSYTYRDPTEAFF	-	many	TRBV7-2	TRBJ1-1
TGCAGTGCTAGTCCCTTTGGCGACAGGGGCAATCAGCCCCAGCATTTT	CSASPFGDRGNQPQHF	TRBD1	few	TRBV20-1	TRBJ1-5
TGTGCCACAGGGGATCCGCTGGCCACAGATACGCAGTATTTT	CATGDPLATDTQYF	-	few	TRBV24-1	TRBJ2-3
TGTGCCAGTAGTATAGGGGGCGGGGGCGGCGAGCAGTTCTTC	CASSIGGGGGEQFF	-	-	TRBV19	TRBJ2-1
TGTGCCTGGAGGCGGACAGGGTCTGGTGGCTACACCTTC	CAWRRTGSGGYTF	TRBD1	many	TRBV30	TRBJ1-2
TGCGCCAGCAGCTTAGGTTACGGAACAACCGCGTATGGCTACACCTTC	CASSLGYGTTAYGYTF	-	few	TRBV5-1	TRBJ1-2
TGTGCCTGGAGAGGAGCGGGAGCGCTTTGGGAGACCCAGTACTTC	CAWRGAGALWETQYF	TRBD2	few	TRBV30	TRBJ2-5
TGTGCCAGCGCCGGGACTAGCGGGATAAATGAGCAGTTCTTC	CASAGTSGINEQFF	TRBD2	few	TRBV2	TRBJ2-1
TGTGCCAGCAGCTTATCTCTTCCGGCCGTGTACTACGAGCAGTACTTC	CASSLSLPAVYYEQYF	-	-	TRBV7-2	TRBJ2-7
TGTGCCAGCAGCTCGAGGGACAACTCCTACGAGCAGTACTTC	CASSSRDNSYEQYF	-	few	TRBV7-9	TRBJ2-7
TGTGCCAGCACCCACCCCGCTGCAGGGACAGATACGCAGTATTTT	CASTHPAAGTDTQYF	-	-	TRBV2	TRBJ2-3
TGTGCCAGCAGTTATTATAACATGAACACTGAAGCTTTCTTT	CASSYYNMNTEAFF	-	many	TRBV6-1	TRBJ1-1
TGTGCCAGCAGCCATACAGGGGTGGAGACCCAGTACTTC	CASSHTGVETQYF	TRBD1	few	TRBV7-9	TRBJ2-5
TGTGCCAGCAGTTTACTAGCGTTCCCTAGTTCTACCGGGGAGCTGTTTTTT	CASSLLAFPSSTGELFF	-	few	TRBV28	TRBJ2-2
TGTGCCAGCAGTTACTATGGGGGTGGCGAGACCCAGTACTTC	CASSYYGGGETQYF	-	-	TRBV6-2/TRBV6-3	TRBJ2-5
TGTGCCAGCAGCTTAGTGGCCGGGACAGGGTTCTACGAGCAGTACTTC	CASSLVAGTGFYEQYF	TRBD1	many	TRBV7-9	TRBJ2-7
TGTGCCAGCAGCTTATTCACCAGGGCCAATGAAAAACTGTTTTTT	CASSLFTRANEKLFF	-	-	TRBV7-9	TRBJ1-4
TGTGCCAGTACTCTGCTCGGAGATACGCAGTATTTT	CASTLLGDTQYF	-	few	TRBV6-2/TRBV6-3	TRBJ2-3
TGTGCCAGCAGCTTGGTGAGGCAGGGTTATGGCTACACCTTC	CASSLVRQGYGYTF	-	many	TRBV5-5	TRBJ1-2
TGTGCCTGGACTTACCCCCAACAGGGCGGCAATCAGCCCCAGCATTTT	CAWTYPQQGGNQPQHF	-	many	TRBV30	TRBJ1-5
TGTGCCTGGAAAAGATACCGGGACATCTCCCCCGATGAGCAGTTCTTC	CAWKRYRDISPDEQFF	-	-	TRBV30	TRBJ2-1